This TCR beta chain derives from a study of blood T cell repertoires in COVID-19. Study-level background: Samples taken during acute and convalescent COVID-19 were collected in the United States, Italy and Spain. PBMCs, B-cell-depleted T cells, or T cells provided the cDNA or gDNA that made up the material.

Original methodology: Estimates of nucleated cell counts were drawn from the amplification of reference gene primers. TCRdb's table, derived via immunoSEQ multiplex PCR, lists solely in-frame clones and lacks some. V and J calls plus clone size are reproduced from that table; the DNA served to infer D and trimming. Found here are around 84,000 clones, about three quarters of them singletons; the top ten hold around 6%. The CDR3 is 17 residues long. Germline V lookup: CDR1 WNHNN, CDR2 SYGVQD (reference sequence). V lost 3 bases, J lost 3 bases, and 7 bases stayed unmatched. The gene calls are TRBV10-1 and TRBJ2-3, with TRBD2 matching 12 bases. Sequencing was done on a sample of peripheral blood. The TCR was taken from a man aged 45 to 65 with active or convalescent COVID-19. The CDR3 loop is CASSDLASGGETDTQYF. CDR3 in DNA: TGCGCCAGCAGTGACTTGGCTAGCGGGGGGGAAACAGATACGCAGTATTTT.